These T cell receptor beta chains were read from a single sample in a study of cytomegalovirus exposure and HLA in healthy donors. Generated by immunoSEQ multiplex PCR, the TCRdb table keeps only in-frame clones and is missing some. Counted here are around 70,000 clones, about 74% occurring once; the ten biggest clones make up 10% to 12%. The sample was PBMCs. Receptors were obtained from a human donor in good health. Each CDR3 is given with its conserved first and last residue. D genes are given only for firm matches.

d_call	v_call	j_call	cdr3_aa
TRBD1	TRBV5-4	TRBJ2-1	CASSSGGQGVNEQFF
-	TRBV7-2	TRBJ2-1	CASSQDREVRWNEQFF
TRBD2	TRBV9	TRBJ2-1	CASSVDGGSSYNEQFF
TRBD2	TRBV4-1	TRBJ2-3	CASSQERLAPDTQYF
TRBD1	TRBV27	TRBJ2-7	CASSLFEDRGFSEQYF
TRBD2	TRBV7-2	TRBJ2-1	CASSILAAFYNEQFF
-	TRBV5-6	TRBJ1-2	CASSLPGTTPYGYTF
-	TRBV30	TRBJ1-6	CAWSAQGTYNSPLHF
-	TRBV19	TRBJ2-1	CASSRGGKNEQFF
TRBD2	TRBV6-1	TRBJ2-1	CASSEGLAYNEQFF
TRBD1	TRBV27	TRBJ1-5	CASSLQGAQPQHF
TRBD2	TRBV6-5	TRBJ2-5	CASSYTSAGVRETQYF
-	TRBV29-1	TRBJ1-2	CSVEGVGDYGYTF
-	TRBV28	TRBJ2-7	CASSSPSSVGQTPYEQYF
-	TRBV7-9	TRBJ1-2	CASSSGPGEDYGYTF
-	TRBV10-3	TRBJ2-2	CAIKAGNTGELFF
TRBD2	TRBV10-1	TRBJ2-1	CASSATSGVYNEQFF
-	TRBV5-1	TRBJ2-2	CASSLRGNTGELFF
-	TRBV6-5	TRBJ1-1	CASSYAANNRVAEAFF
-	TRBV19	TRBJ1-1	CATSPGFLNTEAFF
TRBD2	TRBV7-3	TRBJ2-1	CASSLNSGSSYNEQFF
-	TRBV6-1	TRBJ2-3	CASNEQSTDTQYF
TRBD1	TRBV7-8	TRBJ2-1	CASSLPGTGVNEQFF
TRBD1	TRBV5-6	TRBJ2-2	CASSPPIRGLFGELFF
-	TRBV28	TRBJ2-7	CASSLPGTLEKRGEQYF
-	TRBV28	TRBJ2-2	CASSPYQGELFF
-	TRBV7-6	TRBJ2-7	CASSKLRQEESYEQYF
-	TRBV25-1	TRBJ2-1	CASSGGTHNEQFF
-	TRBV29-1	TRBJ1-2	CSVEDPRRDGGYTF
TRBD1	TRBV20-1	TRBJ1-1	CSAQGQGEAFF
-	TRBV11-3	TRBJ1-1	CASSGGVGFNTEAFF
TRBD2	TRBV5-6	TRBJ2-1	CASSLGTSINEQFF
-	TRBV5-1	TRBJ2-6	CASSLPGTGANVLTF
TRBD2	TRBV7-9	TRBJ2-1	CASSLVVGGPGEQFF
TRBD2	TRBV5-1	TRBJ2-7	CASSFLQAAGDDEQYF
-	TRBV27	TRBJ1-3	CASSLSVLSGNTIYF
-	TRBV5-1	TRBJ1-2	CASSLDSAGYGYTF
TRBD2	TRBV4-1	TRBJ2-2	CASSQKLAVANTGELFF
TRBD1	TRBV5-1	TRBJ1-1	CASSVGQGDNEAFF
TRBD1	TRBV6-5	-	CASSPPTGGHNEQYF
-	TRBV6-5	TRBJ2-7	CASSYSFGTSMYEQYF
-	TRBV13	TRBJ1-4	CASSDTGKADEKLFF
TRBD2	TRBV18	TRBJ2-7	CASSPGSTSAREQYF